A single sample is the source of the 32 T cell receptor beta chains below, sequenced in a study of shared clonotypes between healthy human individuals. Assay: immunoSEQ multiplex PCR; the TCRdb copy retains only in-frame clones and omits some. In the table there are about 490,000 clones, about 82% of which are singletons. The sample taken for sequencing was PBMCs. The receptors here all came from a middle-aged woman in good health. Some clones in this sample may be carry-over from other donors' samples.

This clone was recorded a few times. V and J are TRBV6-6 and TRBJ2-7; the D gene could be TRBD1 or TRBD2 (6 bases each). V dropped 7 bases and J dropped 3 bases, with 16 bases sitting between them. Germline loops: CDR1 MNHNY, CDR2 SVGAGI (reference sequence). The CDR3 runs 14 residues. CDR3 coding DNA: TGTGCCAGCAAGGAGGGCTGGGGGCACTACGAGCAGTACTTC. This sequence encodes CASKEGWGHYEQYF.

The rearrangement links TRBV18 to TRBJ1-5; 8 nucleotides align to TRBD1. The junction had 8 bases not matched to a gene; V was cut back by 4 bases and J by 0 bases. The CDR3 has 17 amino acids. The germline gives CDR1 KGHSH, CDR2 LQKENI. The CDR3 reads CASSLGTGAYSNQPQHF. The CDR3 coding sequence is TGTGCCAGCTCACTCGGGACAGGCGCCTATAGCAATCAGCCCCAGCATTTT.

The CDR3 DNA reads TGTGCCAGCAAGACTAGTAGGAACACCGGGGAGCTGTTTTTT. Its protein product is CASKTSRNTGELFF. J is TRBJ2-2 and V is TRBV6-5; weak D call: TRBD2 (6 bases). This CDR3 comprises 14 residues. CDR1 is MNHEY, CDR2 SVGAGI, per germline. The V and J ends lost 7 bases and 1 base respectively, with 10 bases between them.

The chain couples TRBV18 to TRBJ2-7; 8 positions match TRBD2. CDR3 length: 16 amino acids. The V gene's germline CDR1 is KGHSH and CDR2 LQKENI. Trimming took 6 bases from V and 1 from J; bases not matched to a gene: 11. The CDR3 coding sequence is TGTGCCAGCTCTCTCAACGGGGGACTAGTTTCCTACGAGCAGTACTTC. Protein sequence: CASSLNGGLVSYEQYF.

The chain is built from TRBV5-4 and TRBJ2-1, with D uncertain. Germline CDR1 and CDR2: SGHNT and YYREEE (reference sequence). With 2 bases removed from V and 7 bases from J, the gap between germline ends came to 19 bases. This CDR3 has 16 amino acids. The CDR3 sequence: CASSFPVRDARNEQFF. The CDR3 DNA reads TGTGCCAGCAGCTTCCCCGTTAGGGATGCGCGGAATGAGCAGTTCTTC.

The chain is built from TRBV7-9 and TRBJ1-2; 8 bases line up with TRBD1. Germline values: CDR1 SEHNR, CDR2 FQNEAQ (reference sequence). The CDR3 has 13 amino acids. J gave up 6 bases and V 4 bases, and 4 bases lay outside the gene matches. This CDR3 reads CASSSQGADGYTF. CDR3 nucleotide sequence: TGTGCCAGCAGCTCCCAGGGGGCTGATGGCTACACCTTC.

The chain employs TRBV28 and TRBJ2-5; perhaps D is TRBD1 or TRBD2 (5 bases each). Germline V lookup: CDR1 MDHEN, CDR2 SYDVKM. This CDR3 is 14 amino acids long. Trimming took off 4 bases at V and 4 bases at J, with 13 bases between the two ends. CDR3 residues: CASSSGPRRETQYF. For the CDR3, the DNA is TGTGCCAGCAGTTCGGGGCCGAGAAGAGAGACCCAGTACTTC.

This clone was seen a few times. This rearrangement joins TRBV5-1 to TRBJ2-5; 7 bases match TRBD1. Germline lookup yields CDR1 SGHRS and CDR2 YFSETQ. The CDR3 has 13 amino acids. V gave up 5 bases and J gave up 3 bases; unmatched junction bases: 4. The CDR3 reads CASSFTGEETQYF. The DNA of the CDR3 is TGCGCCAGCAGTTTTACAGGGGAAGAGACCCAGTACTTC.

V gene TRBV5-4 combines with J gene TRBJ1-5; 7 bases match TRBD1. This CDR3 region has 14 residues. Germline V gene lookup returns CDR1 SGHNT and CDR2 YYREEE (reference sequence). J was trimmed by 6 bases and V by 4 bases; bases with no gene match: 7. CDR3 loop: CASSPGAGGQPQHF. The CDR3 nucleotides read TGTGCCAGCAGCCCTGGGGCAGGGGGTCAGCCCCAGCATTTT.

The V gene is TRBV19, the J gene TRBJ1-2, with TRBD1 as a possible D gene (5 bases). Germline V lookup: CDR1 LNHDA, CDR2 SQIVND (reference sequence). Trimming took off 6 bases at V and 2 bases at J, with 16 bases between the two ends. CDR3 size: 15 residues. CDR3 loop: CASRGGDRANYGYTF. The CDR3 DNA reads TGTGCCAGTAGGGGAGGGGACCGGGCCAACTATGGCTACACCTTC.

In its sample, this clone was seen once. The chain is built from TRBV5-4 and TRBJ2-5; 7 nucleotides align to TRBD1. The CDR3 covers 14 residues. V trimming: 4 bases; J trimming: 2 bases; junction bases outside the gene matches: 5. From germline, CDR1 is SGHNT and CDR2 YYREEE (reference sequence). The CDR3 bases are TGTGCCAGCAGCACCGGACAGGAGCAAGAGACCCAGTACTTC. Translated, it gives CASSTGQEQETQYF.

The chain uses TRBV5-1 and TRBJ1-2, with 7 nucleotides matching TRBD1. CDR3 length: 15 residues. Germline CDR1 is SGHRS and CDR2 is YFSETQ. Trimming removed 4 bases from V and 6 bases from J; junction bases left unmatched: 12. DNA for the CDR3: TGCGCCAGCAGCATAAGGGACAGCACGCTCGATGGCTACACCTTC. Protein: CASSIRDSTLDGYTF.

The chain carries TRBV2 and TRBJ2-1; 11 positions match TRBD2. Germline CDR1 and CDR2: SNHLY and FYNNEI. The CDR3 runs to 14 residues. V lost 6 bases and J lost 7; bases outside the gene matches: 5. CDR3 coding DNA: TGTGCCAGCAGGACTAGCGGGAATGGGAATGAGCAGTTCTTC. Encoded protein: CASRTSGNGNEQFF.

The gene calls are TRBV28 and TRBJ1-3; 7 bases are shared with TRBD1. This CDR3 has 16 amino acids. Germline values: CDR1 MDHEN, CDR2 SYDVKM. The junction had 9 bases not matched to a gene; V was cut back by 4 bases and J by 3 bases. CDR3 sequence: CASSSPGGGIGNTIYF. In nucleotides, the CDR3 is TGTGCCAGCAGTTCCCCTGGAGGGGGCATTGGAAACACCATATATTTT.

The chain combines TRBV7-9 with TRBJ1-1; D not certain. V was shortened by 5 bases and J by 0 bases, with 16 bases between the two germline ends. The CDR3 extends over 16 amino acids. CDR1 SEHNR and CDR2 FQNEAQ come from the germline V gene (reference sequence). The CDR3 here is CASSHPRADMNTEAFF. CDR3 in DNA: TGTGCCAGCAGCCACCCTCGGGCAGACATGAACACTGAAGCTTTCTTT.

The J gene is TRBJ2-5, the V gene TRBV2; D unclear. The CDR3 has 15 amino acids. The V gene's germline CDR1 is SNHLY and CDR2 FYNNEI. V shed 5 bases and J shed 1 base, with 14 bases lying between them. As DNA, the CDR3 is TGTGCCAGCAGTTACACCGGGTCCATCCAAGAGACCCAGTACTTC. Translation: CASSYTGSIQETQYF.

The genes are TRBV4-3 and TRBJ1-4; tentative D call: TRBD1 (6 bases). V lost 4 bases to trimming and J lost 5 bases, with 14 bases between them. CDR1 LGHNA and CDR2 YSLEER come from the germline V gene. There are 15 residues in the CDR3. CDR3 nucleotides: TGCGCCAGCAGCCGCGGAGGGCAGGGGAATGAAAAACTGTTTTTT. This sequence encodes CASSRGGQGNEKLFF.

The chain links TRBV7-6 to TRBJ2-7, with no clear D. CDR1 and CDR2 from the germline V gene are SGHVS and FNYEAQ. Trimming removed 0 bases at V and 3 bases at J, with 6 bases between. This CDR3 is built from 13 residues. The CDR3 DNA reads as TGTGCCAGCAGCTTAGCTAATGGCTACGAGCAGTACTTC. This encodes CASSLANGYEQYF.

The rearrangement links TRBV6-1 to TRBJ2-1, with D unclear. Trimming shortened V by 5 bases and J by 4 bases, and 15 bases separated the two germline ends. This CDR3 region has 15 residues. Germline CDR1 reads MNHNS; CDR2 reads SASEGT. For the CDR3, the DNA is TGTGCCAGCAGTAAACGGGCCGAGAGGTACAATGAGCAGTTCTTC. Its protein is CASSKRAERYNEQFF.

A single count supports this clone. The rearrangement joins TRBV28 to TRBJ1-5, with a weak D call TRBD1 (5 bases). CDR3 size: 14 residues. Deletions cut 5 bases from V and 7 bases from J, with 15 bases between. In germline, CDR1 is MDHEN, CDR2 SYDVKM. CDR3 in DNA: TGTGCCAGCAGTCCCCCGACAGAAATCCAGCCCCAGCATTTT. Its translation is CASSPPTEIQPQHF.

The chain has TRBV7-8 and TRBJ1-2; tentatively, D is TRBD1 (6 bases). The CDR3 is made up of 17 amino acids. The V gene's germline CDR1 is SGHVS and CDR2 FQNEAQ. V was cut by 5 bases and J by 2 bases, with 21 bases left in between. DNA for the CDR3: TGTGCCAGCAGCCGCTCTAGGACAGCCTCCAGGAACTATGGCTACACCTTC. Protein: CASSRSRTASRNYGYTF.

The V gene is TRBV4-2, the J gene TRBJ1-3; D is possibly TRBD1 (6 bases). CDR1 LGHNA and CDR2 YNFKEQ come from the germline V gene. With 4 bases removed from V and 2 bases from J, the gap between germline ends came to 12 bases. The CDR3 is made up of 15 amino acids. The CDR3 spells CASSRSQGAGNTIYF. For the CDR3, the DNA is TGTGCCAGCAGCCGCTCACAGGGTGCTGGAAACACCATATATTTT.

The CDR3 region is CASSPARSEAFF. The CDR3 region has the DNA TGTGCCAGCAGCCCTGCGAGGAGTGAGGCTTTCTTT. The chain recombines TRBV7-9 with TRBJ1-1; unclear D gene. CDR1 SEHNR and CDR2 FQNEAQ come from the germline V gene (reference sequence). Trimming took off 5 bases at V and 11 bases at J, with 15 bases between the two ends. The CDR3 is 12 amino acids.

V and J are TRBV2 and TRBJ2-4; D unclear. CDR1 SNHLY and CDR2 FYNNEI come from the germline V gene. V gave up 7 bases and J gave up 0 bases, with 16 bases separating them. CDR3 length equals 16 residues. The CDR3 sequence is CASTPEDGLAKNIQYF. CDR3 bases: TGTGCCAGCACCCCTGAAGACGGTTTAGCCAAAAACATTCAGTACTTC.

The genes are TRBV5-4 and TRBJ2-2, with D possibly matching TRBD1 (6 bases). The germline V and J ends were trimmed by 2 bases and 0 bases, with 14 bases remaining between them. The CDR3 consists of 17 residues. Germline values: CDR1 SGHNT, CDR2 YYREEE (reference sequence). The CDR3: CASSFISRTANTGELFF. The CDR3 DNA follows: TGTGCCAGCAGCTTCATATCCCGGACAGCGAACACCGGGGAGCTGTTTTTT. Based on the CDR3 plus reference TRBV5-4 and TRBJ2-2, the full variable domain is ETGVTQSPTHLIKTRGQQVTLRCSSQSGHNTVSWYQQALGQGPQFIFQYYREEENGRGNFPPRFSGLQFPNYSSELNVNALELDDSALYLCASSFISRTANTGELFFGEGSRLTVL.

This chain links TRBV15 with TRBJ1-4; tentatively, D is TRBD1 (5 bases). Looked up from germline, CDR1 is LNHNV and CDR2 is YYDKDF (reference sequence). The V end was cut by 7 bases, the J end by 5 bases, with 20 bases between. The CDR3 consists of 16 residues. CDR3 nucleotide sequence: TGTGCCACCATGTCACCGTCCCTGGGGGGGAATGAAAAACTGTTTTTT. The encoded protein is CATMSPSLGGNEKLFF.

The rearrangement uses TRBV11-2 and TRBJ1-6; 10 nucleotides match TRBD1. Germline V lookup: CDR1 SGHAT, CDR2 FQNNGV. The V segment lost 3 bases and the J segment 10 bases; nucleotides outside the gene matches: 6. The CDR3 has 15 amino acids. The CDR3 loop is CASSLTGGAGSPLHF. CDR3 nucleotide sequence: TGTGCCAGCAGCTTGACAGGGGGCGCGGGGTCACCCCTCCACTTT.

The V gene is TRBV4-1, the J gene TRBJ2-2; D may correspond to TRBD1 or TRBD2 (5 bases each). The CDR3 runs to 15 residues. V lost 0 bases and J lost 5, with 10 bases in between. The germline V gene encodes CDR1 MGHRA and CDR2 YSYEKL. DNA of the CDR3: TGCGCCAGCAGCCAAGAGAGGGGCAGAACCGGGGAGCTGTTTTTT. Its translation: CASSQERGRTGELFF.

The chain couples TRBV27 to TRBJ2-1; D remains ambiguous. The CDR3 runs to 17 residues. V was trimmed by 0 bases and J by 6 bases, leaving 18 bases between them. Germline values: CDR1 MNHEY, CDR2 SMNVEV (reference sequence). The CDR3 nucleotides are TGTGCCAGCAGTTTATCGACTTCCCCCCGATTCACCAATGAGCAGTTCTTC. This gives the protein CASSLSTSPRFTNEQFF.

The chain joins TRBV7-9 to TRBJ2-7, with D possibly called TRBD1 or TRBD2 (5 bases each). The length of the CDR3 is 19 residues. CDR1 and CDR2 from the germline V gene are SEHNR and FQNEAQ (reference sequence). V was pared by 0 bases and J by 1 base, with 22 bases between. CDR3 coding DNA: TGTGCCAGCAGCTTAGCGGCGAGAACAGGAGGACTGGGGTCCTACGAGCAGTACTTC. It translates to CASSLAARTGGLGSYEQYF. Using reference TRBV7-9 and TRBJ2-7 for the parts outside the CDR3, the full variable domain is DTGVSQNPRHKITKRGQNVTFRCDPISEHNRLYWYRQTLGQGPEFLTYFQNEAQLEKSRLLSDRFSAERPKGSFSTLEIQRTEQGDSAMYLCASSLAARTGGLGSYEQYFGPGTRLTVT.

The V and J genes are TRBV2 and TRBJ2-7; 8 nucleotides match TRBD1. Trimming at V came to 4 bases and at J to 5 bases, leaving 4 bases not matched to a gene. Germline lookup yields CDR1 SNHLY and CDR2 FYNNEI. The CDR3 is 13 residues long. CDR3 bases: TGTGCCAGCAGTGGGACAGGGAGCAACGAGCAGTACTTC. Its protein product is CASSGTGSNEQYF.

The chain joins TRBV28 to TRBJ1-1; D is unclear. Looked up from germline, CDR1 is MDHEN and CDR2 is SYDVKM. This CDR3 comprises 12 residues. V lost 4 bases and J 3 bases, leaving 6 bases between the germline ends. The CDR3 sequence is CASSYWHTEAFF. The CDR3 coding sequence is TGTGCCAGCAGTTACTGGCACACTGAAGCTTTCTTT.